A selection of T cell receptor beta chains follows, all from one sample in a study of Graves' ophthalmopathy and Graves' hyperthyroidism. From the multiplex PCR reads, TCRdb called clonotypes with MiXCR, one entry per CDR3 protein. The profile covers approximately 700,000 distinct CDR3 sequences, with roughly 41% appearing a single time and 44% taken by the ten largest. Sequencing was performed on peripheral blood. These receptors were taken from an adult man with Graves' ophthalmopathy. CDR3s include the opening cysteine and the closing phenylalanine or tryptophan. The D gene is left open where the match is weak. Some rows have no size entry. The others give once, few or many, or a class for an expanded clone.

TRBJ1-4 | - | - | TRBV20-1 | CSARSRGEEKLFF | TGCAGTGCTAGATCCCGGGGGGAGGAAAAACTGTTTTTT
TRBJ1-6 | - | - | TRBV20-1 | CSARKASGGASPLHF | TGCAGTGCTAGAAAGGCGTCGGGGGGGGCATCACCCCTCCACTTT
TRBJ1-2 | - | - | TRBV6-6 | CASTPLRGRNYGYTF | TGTGCCAGCACCCCACTCCGGGGTAGGAACTATGGCTACACCTTC
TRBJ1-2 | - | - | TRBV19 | CATGARANYGYTF | TGTGCCACCGGGGCCAGAGCTAACTATGGCTACACCTTC
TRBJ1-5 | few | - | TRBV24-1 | CASTKRGGGNQPQHF | TGTGCCAGCACCAAAAGGGGGGGCGGCAATCAGCCCCAGCATTTT
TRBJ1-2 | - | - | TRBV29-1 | CSVEIGGGYTF | TGCAGCGTTGAAATTGGGGGAGGCTACACCTTC
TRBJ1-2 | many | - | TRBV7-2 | CASSSTTVNYGYTF | TGTGCCAGCAGCTCCACGACAGTAAACTATGGCTACACCTTC
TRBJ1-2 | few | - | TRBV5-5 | CASSLEIGAGLVYGYTF | TGTGCCAGCAGCTTGGAGATTGGGGCGGGCTTGGTCTATGGCTACACCTTC
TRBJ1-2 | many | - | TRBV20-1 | CSALLHDGYTF | TGCAGTGCTCTCCTACACGATGGCTACACCTTC
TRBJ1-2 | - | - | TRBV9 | CASSASGITYTF | TGTGCCAGCAGCGCTAGCGGGATTACCTACACCTTC
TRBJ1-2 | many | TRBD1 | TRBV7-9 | CASSFPGQGEGYTF | TGTGCCAGCAGCTTTCCGGGACAGGGTGAGGGCTACACCTTC
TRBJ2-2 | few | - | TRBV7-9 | CASSTRFSRDEELFF | TGTGCCAGCAGCACCCGTTTTTCGCGGGACGAAGAGCTGTTTTTT
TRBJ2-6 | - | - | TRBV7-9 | CASSSTGTNHINSGANVLTF | TGTGCCAGCAGCTCTACCGGGACGAACCACATAAACTCTGGGGCCAACGTCCTGACTTTC
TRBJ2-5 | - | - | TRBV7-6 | CASSLGDSTVGGAQYF | TGTGCCAGCAGCTTAGGGGACAGCACGGTGGGGGGGGCCCAGTACTTC
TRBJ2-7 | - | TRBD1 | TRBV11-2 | CASSYGGTGLDEQYF | TGTGCCAGCAGTTACGGTGGGACAGGGTTGGACGAGCAGTACTTC
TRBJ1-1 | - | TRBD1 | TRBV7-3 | CASSPQTGRVEAFF | TGTGCCAGCAGCCCCCAGACAGGGCGGGTTGAAGCTTTCTTT
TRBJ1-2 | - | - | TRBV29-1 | CSWTSDGYTF | TGCAGCTGGACCTCCGATGGCTACACCTTC
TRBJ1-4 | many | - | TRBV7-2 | CASSLNEAVGEKLFF | TGTGCCAGCAGCTTAAATGAGGCAGTGGGTGAAAAACTGTTTTTT